Sequencing of this T cell receptor (beta chain) was carried out in a study of vaccination and CD4 T cells after COVID-19. Overall study: The post-COVID sampling time was a median roughly 100 days after diagnosis, ranging from 35 to 161. Collection of post-vaccine samples followed dose two by a median around 72 days, spanning a range of 14 to 241.

Treatment: approximately 9-day PBMC culture with coronavirus spike peptide pools or control peptides (ViraFEST assay). Via ViraFEST, peptide pools expanded antigen-specific T cells before TCR sequencing. Sequenced with the Oncomine TCR Beta short-read assay was DNA taken from cultured CD4+ T cells. TCRdb called the PCR reads again in MiXCR, with one record for every CDR3 protein. The table shows roughly 4,000 distinct CDR3 sequences, with 19% occurring only once. In the case of this clonotype: Its target is unknown.

The CDR3 is 13 residues long. V was pared by 6 bases and J by 0 bases, with 6 bases between. CDR1 and CDR2 (germline): MNHNS, SASEGT. The clonotype originates from a human donor who had recovered from COVID-19. Material for sequencing was CD4+ T cells from blood, cultured in vitro. The chain employs TRBV6-1 and TRBJ1-3; no definite D call. CDR3 nucleotides: TGTGCCAGCAGGGGAAACTCTGGAAACACCATATATTTT. Residues: CASRGNSGNTIYF.